This T cell receptor beta chain originates from a study of shared clonotypes between healthy human individuals. Study findings and constraints: In contrast to clonotypes shared by all four donors, non-shared clonotypes had lower generation probabilities.

Cells designated naive CD8 were CD45RO-negative and were positively selected for CCR7, with terminally differentiated effector memory CD45RA+ cells excluded. Only in-frame clones appear in the TCRdb table, and some are missing; sequencing was by immunoSEQ multiplex PCR. Of under 1 million clones in the sample, about 96% were seen once. As regards this clone: Its antigen is undetermined.

V lost 4 bases and J lost 1, with 16 bases in between. The CDR3 has 16 residues. Germline V CDR1 and CDR2: SGDLS, YYNGEE. Material for sequencing was naive CD8+ T cells sorted from blood. The TCR originated in a man aged 30-40 years in good health. The chain combines TRBV9 with TRBJ2-3; no firm D call. The CDR3 nucleotides read TGTGCCAGCAGCAAATTCTCTTCAGGAGGCACAGATACGCAGTATTTT. Its protein product is CASSKFSSGGTDTQYF.